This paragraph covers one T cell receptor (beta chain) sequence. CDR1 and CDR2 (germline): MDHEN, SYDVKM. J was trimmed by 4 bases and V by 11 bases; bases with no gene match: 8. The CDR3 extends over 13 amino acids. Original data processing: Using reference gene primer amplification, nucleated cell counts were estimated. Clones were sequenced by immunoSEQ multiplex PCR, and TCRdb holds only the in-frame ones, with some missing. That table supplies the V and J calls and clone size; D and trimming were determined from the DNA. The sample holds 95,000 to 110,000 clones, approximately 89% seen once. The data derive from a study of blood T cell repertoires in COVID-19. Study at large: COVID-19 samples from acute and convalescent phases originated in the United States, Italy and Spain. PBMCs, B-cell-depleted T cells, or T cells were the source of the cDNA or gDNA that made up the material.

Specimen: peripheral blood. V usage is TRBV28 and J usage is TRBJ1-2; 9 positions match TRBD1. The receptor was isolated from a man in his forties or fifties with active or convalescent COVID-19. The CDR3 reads CASSKTGGYGYTF. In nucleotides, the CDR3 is TGTGCCTCCTCCAAGACAGGGGGCTATGGCTACACCTTC.